These 22 T cell receptor beta chains originate from one sample sequenced in a study of tumor-infiltrating lymphocytes in oesophageal squamous cell carcinoma. TCRdb itself ran the PCR reads through MiXCR, one entry per CDR3 protein. The data hold around 19,000 distinct CDR3 sequences, with around 50% observed a single time. The specimen sequenced was normal esophageal tissue next to the tumor. These receptors came from a female donor with esophageal squamous cell carcinoma.

This clonotype has at least ten counts. The chain has TRBV7-2 and TRBJ2-1, with no clear D. CDR3 length: 15 residues. The V gene's germline CDR1 is SGHTA and CDR2 FQGNSA. The V gene lost 2 bases and the J gene lost 2 bases, with 10 bases spanning the gap. DNA for the CDR3: TGTGCCAGCAGCTTATACTCCGGAACCTACAATGAGCAGTTCTTC. Translation: CASSLYSGTYNEQFF.

Note on this clonotype: The junction departs from the called germline gene at one end, perhaps through a read error. J is TRBJ2-7 and V is TRBV10-1; possible D gene TRBD2, 6 bases. In germline, CDR1 is WNHNN, CDR2 SYGVQD (reference sequence). This CDR3 has 13 residues. DNA of the CDR3: TGCGCCAGCAGTGCCTATATGGGGACTGAAGCTTTCTTC. Protein product: CASSAYMGTEAFF.

Points on this clonotype: A junction boundary mismatches the germline segment, possibly from a read error. The chain joins TRBV5-1 to TRBJ2-3; D is undetermined. The CDR3 loop spans 13 amino acids. Per germline, CDR1 SGHRS and CDR2 YFSETQ. In DNA form, the CDR3 reads TGCGCCAGCAGGTTGGGCTTTGCAGATACGCAGTATTTT. It encodes CASRLGFADTQYF.

The chain uses TRBV7-6 and TRBJ2-3; the D is unclear. The CDR3 runs 14 residues. Germline CDR1 and CDR2: SGHVS and FNYEAQ. V lost 0 bases and J lost 7, with 11 bases in between. CDR3 residues: CASSLAPRSHTQYF. The CDR3 DNA sequence: TGTGCCAGCAGCTTAGCGCCCCGGAGTCATACGCAGTATTTT.

The chain is built from TRBV5-8 and TRBJ1-2; no clear D gene. With 0 bases removed from V and 3 bases from J, the gap between germline ends came to 9 bases. Per germline, CDR1 SGHTS and CDR2 YDEGEE. The CDR3 loop spans 14 amino acids. The CDR3 reads CASSLEYRDYGYTF. For the CDR3, the DNA is TGTGCCAGCAGCTTGGAGTACCGGGACTATGGCTACACCTTC. Drawing the rest from reference TRBV5-8 and TRBJ1-2, the complete variable domain is EAGVTQSPTHLIKTRGQQATLRCSPISGHTSVYWYQQALGLGLQFLLWYDEGEERNRGNFPPRFSGRQFPNYSSELNVNALELEDSALYLCASSLEYRDYGYTFGSGTRLTVV.

The chain joins TRBV7-2 to TRBJ2-5; D remains unclear. The CDR3 is 14 residues long. V lost 2 bases, J lost 5 bases, and 12 bases lay in between. CDR1 is SGHTA and CDR2 is FQGNSA in the germline V gene. DNA of the CDR3: TGTGCCAGCAGCTTAAATGGGCGGCAGGAGACCCAGTACTTC. Protein: CASSLNGRQETQYF.

This clonotype showed up just once. Mismatch with germline at one junction end may stem from a read error. This chain links TRBV27 with TRBJ2-1, with D perhaps matching TRBD1 (6 bases). The CDR3 spans 16 residues. The germline CDR1 and CDR2 sequences are MNHEY and SMNVEV (reference sequence). As DNA, the CDR3 is TGTGCCAGCAGTTTATTATTCCGGCAGGGGATGACACCCCTCCACTTC. It yields the protein CASSLLFRQGMTPLHF.

The chain links TRBV7-2 to TRBJ2-5, with D possibly TRBD1 on 5 matching bases. The CDR3 runs to 14 residues. Per germline, CDR1 SGHTA and CDR2 FQGNSA. Trimming removed 1 base at V and 5 bases at J, with 11 bases between. CDR3 protein: CASSLVSGPETQYF. The CDR3 DNA sequence: TGTGCCAGCAGCTTAGTTTCAGGGCCTGAGACCCAGTACTTC.

The V call is TRBV15, the J call TRBJ1-2; D call uncertain. Per the germline V gene, CDR1 is LNHNV and CDR2 is YYDKDF (reference sequence). Trimming removed 0 bases at V and 2 bases at J, with 7 bases between. CDR3 length: 14 amino acids. CDR3: CATSRDGMNYGYTF. CDR3 nucleotide sequence: TGTGCCACCAGCAGAGATGGGATGAACTATGGCTACACCTTC.

The chain employs TRBV6-1 and TRBJ2-2; 10 nucleotides align to TRBD2. Trimming cost V 10 bases and J 5 bases; bases outside gene matches: 16. The CDR3 extends over 17 amino acids. The germline CDR1 and CDR2 sequences are MNHNS and SASEGT. The CDR3: CANSPGLAEMVTGELFF. The CDR3 DNA follows: TGTGCCAACAGCCCCGGACTAGCGGAAATGGTGACCGGGGAGCTGTTTTTT.

This sequence joins TRBV24-1 and TRBJ2-7, with 12 bases identical to TRBD1. The CDR3 is made up of 15 amino acids. Germline V CDR1 and CDR2: KGHDR, SFDVKD. V trimming: 5 bases; J trimming: 7 bases; junction bases outside the gene matches: 8. The CDR3 loop is CATSAGTGGSNEQYF. DNA for the CDR3: TGTGCCACCAGTGCCGGGACAGGGGGCTCAAATGAGCAGTACTTC.

This clonotype was seen only a few times. The chain has TRBV19 and TRBJ1-2, with D possibly being TRBD1 (6 bases). Trimming stripped 3 bases from V and 10 bases from J, with 18 bases between. This CDR3 is built from 14 residues. Germline V gene sequence: CDR1 LNHDA, CDR2 SQIVND (reference sequence). The CDR3 DNA reads TGTGCCAGTAGTATTCCTTCGGGGGCGAGCGACTACACCTTC. Residues: CASSIPSGASDYTF.

In its sample, this clonotype was seen many times. The CDR3 nucleotides read TGTGCCAGCAGCTTAGGCGTGTCACCAGATACGCAGTATTTT. Protein: CASSLGVSPDTQYF. V and J are TRBV11-2 and TRBJ2-3; unclear D gene. Germline CDR1 SGHAT, CDR2 FQNNGV. V lost 1 base and J 4 bases, leaving 9 bases between the germline ends. CDR3 length equals 14 residues.

This clonotype is judged medium-sized. The chain links TRBV7-2 to TRBJ2-5; possibly TRBD1 or TRBD2 for D (5 bases each). Looked up from germline, CDR1 is SGHTA and CDR2 is FQGNSA. This CDR3 region has 14 residues. V lost 5 bases, J lost 1 base, and 11 bases lay in between. The CDR3 region is CASSRPRGQETQYF. DNA of the CDR3: TGTGCCAGCAGCCGGCCGAGGGGCCAAGAGACCCAGTACTTC.

The CDR3 sequence is CASSLGAGLAGRDTQYF. CDR3 in DNA: TGTGCCAGCAGCTTAGGTGCTGGACTAGCGGGTCGAGATACGCAGTATTTT. The chain uses TRBV7-3 and TRBJ2-3, with 11 bases matching TRBD2. V lost 2 bases, J lost 5 bases, and 9 bases stayed unmatched. CDR1 SGHTA and CDR2 FQGTGA come from the germline V gene. This CDR3 contains 17 residues.

This clonotype showed up many times. Since a much larger clone is just one base distant, this may be a read error. The V gene is TRBV7-8, the J gene TRBJ2-5; D uncertain. The V and J ends lost 5 bases and 11 bases respectively, with 18 bases between them. Germline V gene data show CDR1 as SGHVS and CDR2 as FQNEAQ. This CDR3 has 13 residues. The CDR3 reads CASSPGGPNEQYF. The CDR3 coding sequence is TGTGCCAGCAGCCCAGGTGGGCCTAATGAGCAGTACTTC.

Turning to this clonotype: The conserved closing phenylalanine or tryptophan is absent in this CDR3, likely reflecting a read error. Because the CDR3's place on the DNA is in doubt, the DNA is left out and the CDR3 is given as listed by TCRdb. The V call is TRBV28, the J call TRBJ1-4; the listed D gene, TRBD1, was not tested against the DNA. The CDR3 length equals 8 residues, ends included. The germline V gene has CDR1 MDHEN and CDR2 SYDVKM. The CDR3 sequence is CASSLGTP.

CDR3 coding DNA: TGTGCCAGCACTGGGGACAGTTTCTCTGGGGCCAACGTCCTGACTTTC. It yields the protein CASTGDSFSGANVLTF. V is TRBV12-3 or TRBV12-4 and J is TRBJ2-6; 7 nucleotides line up with TRBD1. The CDR3 has 16 residues. Unmatched junction bases numbered 6, after V lost 7 bases and J lost 0 bases.

This clonotype has a single count. The CDR3 reads CATSDLGTGINEQYF. The CDR3 region has the DNA TGTGCCACCAGTGATTTGGGGACAGGGATTAACGAGCAGTACTTC. This sequence joins TRBV24-1 and TRBJ2-5; 9 positions agree with TRBD1. The J call is in doubt because the DNA end fits TRBJ2-7 better. Germline CDR1 and CDR2: KGHDR and SFDVKD. The CDR3 extends over 15 amino acids.

V usage is TRBV5-1 and J usage is TRBJ2-4; 9 nucleotides agree with TRBD1. The DNA end lines up better with TRBJ2-5; the J call may be wrong. This CDR3 has 14 amino acids. Per the germline V gene, CDR1 is SGHRS and CDR2 is YFSETQ. DNA for the CDR3: TGCGCCAGCAGCTTCGACGGACAGGGGGAGACCCAGTACTTC. Its protein product is CASSFDGQGETQYF.

The rearrangement joins TRBV11-1 to TRBJ2-6, with 8 bases aligning to TRBD1. The assigned J gene may be wrong: the sequence end matches TRBJ2-5 better. This CDR3 has 14 residues. CDR1 SGHAT and CDR2 FQDESV come from the germline V gene (reference sequence). Here the CDR3 reads CASSLGTGYGTQYF. The CDR3, as DNA: TGTGCCAGCAGCTTAGGGACAGGGTATGGGACCCAGTACTTC.

This chain joins TRBV12-3 or TRBV12-4 and TRBJ1-4; 8 positions match TRBD1. V lost 5 bases and J lost 8; bases outside the gene matches: 13. The CDR3 totals 16 residues. The CDR3 loop is CASSPRTGQGSEKLFF. CDR3 nucleotide sequence: TGTGCCAGCAGTCCTCGAACTGGACAGGGATCCGAAAAACTGTTTTTT.